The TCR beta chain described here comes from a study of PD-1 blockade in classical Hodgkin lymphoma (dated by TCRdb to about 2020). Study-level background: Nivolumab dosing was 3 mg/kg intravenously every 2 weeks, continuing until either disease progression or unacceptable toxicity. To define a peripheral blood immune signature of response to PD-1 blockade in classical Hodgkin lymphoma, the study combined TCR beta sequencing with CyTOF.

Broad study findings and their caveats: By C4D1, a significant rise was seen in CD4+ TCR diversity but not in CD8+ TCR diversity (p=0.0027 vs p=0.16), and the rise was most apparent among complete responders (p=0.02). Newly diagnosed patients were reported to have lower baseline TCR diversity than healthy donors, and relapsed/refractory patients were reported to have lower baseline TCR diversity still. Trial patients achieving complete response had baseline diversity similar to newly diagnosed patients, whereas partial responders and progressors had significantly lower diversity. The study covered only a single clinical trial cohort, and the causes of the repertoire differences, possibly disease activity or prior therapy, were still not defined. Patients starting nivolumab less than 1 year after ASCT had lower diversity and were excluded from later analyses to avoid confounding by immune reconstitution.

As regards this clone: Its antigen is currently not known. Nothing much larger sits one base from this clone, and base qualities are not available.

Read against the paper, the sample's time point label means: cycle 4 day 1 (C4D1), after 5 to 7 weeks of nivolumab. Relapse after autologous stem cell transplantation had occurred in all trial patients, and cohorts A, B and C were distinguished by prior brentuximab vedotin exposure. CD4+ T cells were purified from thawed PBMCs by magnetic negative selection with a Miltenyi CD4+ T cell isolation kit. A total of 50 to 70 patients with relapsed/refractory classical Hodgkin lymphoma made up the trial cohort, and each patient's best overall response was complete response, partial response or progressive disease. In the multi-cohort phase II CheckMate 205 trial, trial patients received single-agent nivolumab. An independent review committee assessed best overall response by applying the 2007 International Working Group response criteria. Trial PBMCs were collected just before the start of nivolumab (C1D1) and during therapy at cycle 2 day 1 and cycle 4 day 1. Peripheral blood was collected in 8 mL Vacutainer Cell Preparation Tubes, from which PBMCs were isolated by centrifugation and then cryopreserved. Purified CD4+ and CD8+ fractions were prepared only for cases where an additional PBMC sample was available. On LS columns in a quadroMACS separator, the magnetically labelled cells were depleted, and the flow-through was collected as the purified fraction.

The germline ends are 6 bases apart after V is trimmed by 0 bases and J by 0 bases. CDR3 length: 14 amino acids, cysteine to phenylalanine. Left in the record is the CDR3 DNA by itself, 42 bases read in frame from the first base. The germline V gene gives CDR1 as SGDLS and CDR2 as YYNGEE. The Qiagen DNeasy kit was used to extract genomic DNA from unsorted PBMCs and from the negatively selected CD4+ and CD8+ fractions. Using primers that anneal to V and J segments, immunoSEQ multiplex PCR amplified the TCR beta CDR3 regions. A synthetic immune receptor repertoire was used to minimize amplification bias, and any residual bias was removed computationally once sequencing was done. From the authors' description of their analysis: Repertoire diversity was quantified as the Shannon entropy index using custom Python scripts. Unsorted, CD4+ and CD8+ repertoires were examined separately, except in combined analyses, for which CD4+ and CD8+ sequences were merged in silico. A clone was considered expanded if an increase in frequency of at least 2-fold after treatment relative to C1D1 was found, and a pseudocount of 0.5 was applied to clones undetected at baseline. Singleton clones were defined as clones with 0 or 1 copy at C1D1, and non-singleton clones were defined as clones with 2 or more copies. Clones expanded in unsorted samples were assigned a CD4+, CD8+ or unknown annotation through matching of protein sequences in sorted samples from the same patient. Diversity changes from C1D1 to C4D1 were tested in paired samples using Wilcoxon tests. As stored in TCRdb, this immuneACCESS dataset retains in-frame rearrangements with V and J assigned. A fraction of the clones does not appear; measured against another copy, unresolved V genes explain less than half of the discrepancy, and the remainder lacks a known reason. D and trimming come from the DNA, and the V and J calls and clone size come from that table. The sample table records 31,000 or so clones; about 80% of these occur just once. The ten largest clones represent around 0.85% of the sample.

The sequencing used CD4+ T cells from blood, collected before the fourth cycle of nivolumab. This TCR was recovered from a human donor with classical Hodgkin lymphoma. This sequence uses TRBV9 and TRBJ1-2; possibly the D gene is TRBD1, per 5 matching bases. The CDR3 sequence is CASSVGQTNYGYTF. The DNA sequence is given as TGTGCCAGCAGCGTAGGACAGACTAACTATGGCTACACCTTC.